The sequence of this T cell receptor beta chain was determined in a study of cytomegalovirus exposure and HLA in healthy donors. Study observations and caveats: Per a later analysis, approximately 16,000 TCR beta sequences showed association with HLA alleles at 0.05 false discovery rate. Most TCR sequences were uncommon, yet certain public TCRs appeared in many donors. Later work found most CMV-associated TCR beta chains apparently HLA-restricted.

On this clone: The antigen remains unidentified.

The primer mix had 60 Vbeta and 13 Jbeta primers. TCRdb keeps only in-frame clones here, not all; method: immunoSEQ multiplex PCR. Counted here are 150,000 to 200,000 clones, 80% occurring once; the ten biggest clones make up about 9.5%. Source material: PBMCs. The TCR originated in a man between 18 and 35 years old in good health and CMV-seropositive.

In DNA, the CDR3 is TGTGCCAGCAGCCAAGATCCTAACGGGGCCAACGTCCTGACTTTC. It is translated as CASSQDPNGANVLTF. The V gene is TRBV4-2, the J gene TRBJ2-6; D is uncertain. This CDR3 region has 15 residues. V was pared by 0 bases and J by 4 bases, with 7 bases between. Germline V gene data show CDR1 as LGHNA and CDR2 as YNFKEQ.